These 15 T cell receptor beta chains were all obtained from the same sample, sequenced in a study of shared clonotypes between healthy human individuals. Assay: immunoSEQ multiplex PCR; the TCRdb copy retains only in-frame clones and omits some. Among millions of clones listed, just over 90% were seen once. The sample was naive CD4+ T cells sorted from blood. The subset: CD45RA+ positively selected. Receptors originate from a man in his late teens or twenties in good health.

Regarding this clone: This sample includes further DNA sequences coding for the same CDR3. The rearrangement joins TRBV30 to TRBJ2-7, with D uncertain. The CDR3 length is 11 residues. Per germline, CDR1 GTSNPN and CDR2 SVGIG (reference sequence). With 5 bases removed from V and 0 bases from J, the gap between germline ends came to 5 bases. The CDR3 here is CAWSRSYEQYF. CDR3 coding DNA: TGTGCCTGGTCTCGCTCCTACGAGCAGTACTTC. Complete variable domain (other parts from reference TRBV30 and TRBJ2-7): SQTIHQWPATLVQPVGSPLSLECTVEGTSNPNLYWYRQAAGRGLQLLFYSVGIGQISSEVPQNLSASRPQDRQFILSSKKLLLSDSGFYLCAWSRSYEQYFGPGTRLTVT.

This clone was observed a handful of times. The sample contains more than one DNA sequence encoding this CDR3. This chain uses TRBV18 with TRBJ1-1; D uncertain. Trimming cost V 3 bases and J 4 bases, with 9 bases left between them. This CDR3 has 13 residues. CDR1 is KGHSH and CDR2 is LQKENI in the germline V gene. For the CDR3, the DNA is TGTGCCAGCTCACCTACGGGCGGCACTGAAGCTTTCTTT. This sequence encodes CASSPTGGTEAFF.

V gene TRBV7-6 combines with J gene TRBJ2-4, with D perhaps TRBD1 (6 bases). Per germline, CDR1 SGHVS and CDR2 FNYEAQ. Trimming stripped 5 bases from V and 9 bases from J, with 20 bases between. CDR3 length equals 15 residues. The chain's CDR3 is CASSTSGVGSAIQYF. The CDR3, as DNA: TGTGCCAGCAGCACGTCAGGGGTTGGGTCGGCCATTCAGTACTTC. Looking up the rest from reference TRBV7-6 and TRBJ2-4 gives the full variable domain: GAGVSQSPRYKVTKRGQDVALRCDPISGHVSLYWYRQALGQGPEFLTYFNYEAQQDKSGLPNDRFSAERPEGSISTLTIQRTEQRDSAMYRCASSTSGVGSAIQYFGAGTRLSVL.

The rearrangement joins TRBV5-1 to TRBJ2-3; the D call may be TRBD1 or TRBD2 (5 bases each). CDR1 is SGHRS and CDR2 is YFSETQ in the germline V gene. This CDR3 is 15 amino acids long. Trimming left V 1 base short and J 3 bases short, with 12 bases between. In DNA, the CDR3 is TGCGCCAGCAGCTTGTCGGGGACCGTTACAGATACGCAGTATTTT. Translating it yields CASSLSGTVTDTQYF. Complete variable domain (other parts from reference TRBV5-1 and TRBJ2-3): KAGVTQTPRYLIKTRGQQVTLSCSPISGHRSVSWYQQTPGQGLQFLFEYFSETQRNKGNFPGRFSGRQFSNSRSEMNVSTLELGDSALYLCASSLSGTVTDTQYFGPGTRLTVL.

The chain joins TRBV29-1 to TRBJ1-1; maybe TRBD1 (6 bases). Trimming took off 4 bases at V and 0 bases at J, with 12 bases between the two ends. Germline CDR1 SQVTM, CDR2 ANQGSEA. CDR3 length: 14 amino acids. CDR3 region: CSVVVQGVNTEAFF. The CDR3 nucleotides read TGCAGCGTTGTAGTACAGGGAGTGAACACTGAAGCTTTCTTT.

The V and J genes are TRBV4-1 and TRBJ2-7; D is unresolved. Per the germline V gene, CDR1 is MGHRA and CDR2 is YSYEKL. The length of the CDR3 is 16 residues. The V end lost 0 bases, the J end lost 7 bases, and 19 bases lay between the germline ends. In nucleotides, the CDR3 is TGCGCCAGCAGCCAAGATACCAGGACGGCTGGCTTGGAGCAGTACTTC. It codes for CASSQDTRTAGLEQYF.

This sequence joins TRBV27 and TRBJ2-6; 10 nucleotides line up with TRBD1. J lost 0 bases, V lost 6 bases, and 2 bases had no gene match. The CDR3 consists of 16 residues. Germline V gene lookup returns CDR1 MNHEY and CDR2 SMNVEV (reference sequence). CDR3 region: CASRRTGGSGANVLTF. CDR3 nucleotides: TGTGCCAGCAGACGGACAGGGGGCTCTGGGGCCAACGTCCTGACTTTC.

V usage is TRBV19 and J usage is TRBJ1-1, with 10 bases aligning to TRBD1. J was trimmed by 0 bases and V by 7 bases; bases with no gene match: 2. Germline CDR1 LNHDA, CDR2 SQIVND (reference sequence). The CDR3 extends over 14 amino acids. In nucleotides, the CDR3 is TGTGCCAGTACCGGGACAGGGGTGAACACTGAAGCTTTCTTT. Its translation is CASTGTGVNTEAFF.

The chain uses TRBV5-4 and TRBJ2-1; 7 bases match TRBD2. The CDR3 is 15 residues long. The J segment lost 4 bases and the V segment lost 1 base, leaving 5 bases of the junction unmatched. Germline lookup yields CDR1 SGHNT and CDR2 YYREEE (reference sequence). In DNA form, the CDR3 reads TGTGCCAGCAGCTTGTTCGGGGGGACTTACAATGAGCAGTTCTTC. This encodes CASSLFGGTYNEQFF.

This sequence joins TRBV7-8 and TRBJ2-7; TRBD1 aligns across 8 bases. CDR1 and CDR2 from the germline V gene are SGHVS and FQNEAQ. The CDR3 has 14 residues. Trimming removed 4 bases from V and 2 bases from J; junction bases left unmatched: 4. The CDR3 DNA follows: TGTGCCAGCAGCTCCCGGGACAGGACCTACGAGCAGTACTTC. Translated: CASSSRDRTYEQYF.

This rearrangement joins TRBV6-5 to TRBJ2-2; D gene unclear. The CDR3 length is 14 residues. The V end lost 7 bases, the J end lost 1 base, and 10 bases lay between the germline ends. Germline CDR1 is MNHEY and CDR2 is SVGAGI. Here the CDR3 DNA reads TGTGCCAGCATAAAGGATATGAACACCGGGGAGCTGTTTTTT. Encoded protein: CASIKDMNTGELFF.

The V and J genes are TRBV7-2 and TRBJ2-3; perhaps TRBD2 as D (6 bases). The CDR3 sequence is 14 residues long. Germline V gene lookup returns CDR1 SGHTA and CDR2 FQGNSA. V gave up 4 bases and J gave up 0 bases, with 8 bases separating them. The CDR3 sequence is CASSYSGSTDTQYF. CDR3 nucleotides: TGTGCCAGCAGCTACAGCGGGAGCACAGATACGCAGTATTTT.

The rearrangement links TRBV4-1 to TRBJ2-7; 9 nucleotides line up with TRBD2. This CDR3 comprises 18 residues. Germline loops: CDR1 MGHRA, CDR2 YSYEKL. The junction had 11 bases not matched to a gene; V was cut back by 0 bases and J by 2 bases. DNA for the CDR3: TGCGCCAGCAGCCAAGATATGATGGAGCGGGGGGCCGCCTACGAGCAGTACTTC. Translating gives CASSQDMMERGAAYEQYF.

V gene TRBV2 combines with J gene TRBJ2-7; 7 bases map to TRBD1. This CDR3 contains 15 residues. Germline CDR1 is SNHLY and CDR2 is FYNNEI. J lost 0 bases, V lost 5 bases, and 7 bases had no gene match. CDR3 protein: CASSQDRVGSYEQYF. As DNA, the CDR3 is TGTGCCAGCAGTCAAGACAGGGTGGGCTCCTACGAGCAGTACTTC.

The chain couples TRBV18 to TRBJ1-2; a weak D match, TRBD1 (6 bases). Trimming removed 8 bases at V and 3 bases at J, with 10 bases between. The CDR3 consists of 12 residues. Germline CDR1 and CDR2: KGHSH and LQKENI. CDR3 loop: CASTGQYYGYTF. The CDR3 region has the DNA TGTGCCAGCACCGGACAGTACTATGGCTACACCTTC.